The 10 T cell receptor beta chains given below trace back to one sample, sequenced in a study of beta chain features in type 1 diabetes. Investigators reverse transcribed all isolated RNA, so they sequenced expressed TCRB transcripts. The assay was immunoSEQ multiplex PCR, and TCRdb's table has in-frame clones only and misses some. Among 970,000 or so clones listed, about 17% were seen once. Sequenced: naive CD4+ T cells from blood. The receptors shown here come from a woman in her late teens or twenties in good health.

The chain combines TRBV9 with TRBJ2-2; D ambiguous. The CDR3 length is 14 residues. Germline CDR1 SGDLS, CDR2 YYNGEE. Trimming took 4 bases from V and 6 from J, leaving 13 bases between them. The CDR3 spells CASSTGPMAGELFF. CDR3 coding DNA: TGTGCCAGCAGCACGGGCCCAATGGCCGGGGAGCTGTTTTTT.

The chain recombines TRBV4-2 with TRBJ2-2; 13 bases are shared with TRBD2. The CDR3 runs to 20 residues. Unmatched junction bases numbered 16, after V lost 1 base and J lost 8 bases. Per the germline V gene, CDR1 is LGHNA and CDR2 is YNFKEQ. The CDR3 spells CASSQARGLRTSGSTGELFF. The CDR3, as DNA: TGTGCCAGCAGCCAAGCAAGGGGATTAAGGACTAGCGGGAGCACTGGGGAGCTGTTTTTT.

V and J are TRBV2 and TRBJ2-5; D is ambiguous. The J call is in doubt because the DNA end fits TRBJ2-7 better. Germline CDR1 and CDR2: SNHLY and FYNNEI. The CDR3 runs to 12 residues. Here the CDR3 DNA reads TGTGCCAGCAGTGATTGGGTTTACGAGCAGTACTTC. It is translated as CASSDWVYEQYF.

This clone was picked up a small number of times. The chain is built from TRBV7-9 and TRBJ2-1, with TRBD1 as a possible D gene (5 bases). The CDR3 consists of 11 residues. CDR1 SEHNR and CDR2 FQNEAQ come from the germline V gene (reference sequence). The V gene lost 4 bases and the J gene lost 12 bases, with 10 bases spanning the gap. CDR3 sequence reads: CASSSRGMQFF. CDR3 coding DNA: TGTGCCAGCAGCTCTAGGGGAATGCAGTTCTTC. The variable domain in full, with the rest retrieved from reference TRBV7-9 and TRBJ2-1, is DTGVSQNPRHKITKRGQNVTFRCDPISEHNRLYWYRQTLGQGPEFLTYFQNEAQLEKSRLLSDRFSAERPKGSFSTLEIQRTEQGDSAMYLCASSSRGMQFFGPGTRLTVL.

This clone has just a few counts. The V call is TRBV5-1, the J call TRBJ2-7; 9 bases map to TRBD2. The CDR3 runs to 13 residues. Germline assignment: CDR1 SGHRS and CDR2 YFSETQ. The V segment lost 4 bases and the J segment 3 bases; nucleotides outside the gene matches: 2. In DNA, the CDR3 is TGCGCCAGCAGCAATAGCGGGGGCTACGAGCAGTACTTC. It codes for CASSNSGGYEQYF.

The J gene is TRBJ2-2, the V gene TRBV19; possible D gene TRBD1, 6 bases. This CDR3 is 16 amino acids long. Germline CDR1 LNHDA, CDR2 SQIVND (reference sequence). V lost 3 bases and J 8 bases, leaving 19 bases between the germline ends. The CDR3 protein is CASSILPGQPSGELFF. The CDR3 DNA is TGTGCCAGTAGTATCCTCCCAGGACAGCCGTCTGGGGAGCTGTTTTTT. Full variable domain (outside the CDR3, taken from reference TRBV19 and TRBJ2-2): DGGITQSPKYLFRKEGQNVTLSCEQNLNHDAMYWYRQDPGQGLRLIYYSQIVNDFQKGDIAEGYSVSREKKESFPLTVTSAQKNPTAFYLCASSILPGQPSGELFFGEGSRLTVL.

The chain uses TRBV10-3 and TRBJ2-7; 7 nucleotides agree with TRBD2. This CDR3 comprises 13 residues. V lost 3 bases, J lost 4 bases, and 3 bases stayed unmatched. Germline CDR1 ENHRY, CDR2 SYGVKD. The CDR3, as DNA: TGTGCCATCAGTGAACGAGCGGGATACGAGCAGTACTTC. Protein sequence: CAISERAGYEQYF.

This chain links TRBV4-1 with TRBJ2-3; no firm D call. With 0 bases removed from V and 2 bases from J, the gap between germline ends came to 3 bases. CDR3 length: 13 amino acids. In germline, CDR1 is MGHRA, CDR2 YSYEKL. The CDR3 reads CASSQEYTDTQYF. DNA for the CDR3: TGCGCCAGCAGCCAAGAGTACACAGATACGCAGTATTTT.

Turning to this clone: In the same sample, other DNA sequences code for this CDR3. The CDR3 DNA follows: TGTGCCAGCAGCCGTAATGAAAAACTGTTTTTT. Translating it yields CASSRNEKLFF. The chain is built from TRBV28 and TRBJ1-4; no clear D gene. This CDR3 is built from 11 residues. Trimming removed 6 bases from V and 4 bases from J, with 3 bases in between. Germline V gene sequence: CDR1 MDHEN, CDR2 SYDVKM. Together with reference TRBV28 and TRBJ1-4, the CDR3 gives the full variable domain: DVKVTQSSRYLVKRTGEKVFLECVQDMDHENMFWYRQDPGLGLRLIYFSYDVKMKEKGDIPEGYSVSREKKERFSLILESASTNQTSMYLCASSRNEKLFFGSGTQLSVL.

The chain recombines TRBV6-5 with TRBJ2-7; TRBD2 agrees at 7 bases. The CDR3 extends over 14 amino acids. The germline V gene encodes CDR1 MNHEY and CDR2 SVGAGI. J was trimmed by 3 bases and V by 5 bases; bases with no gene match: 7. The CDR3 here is CASSRGGDLYEQYF. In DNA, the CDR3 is TGTGCCAGCAGTCGCGGGGGAGACCTCTACGAGCAGTACTTC.